This TCR beta chain was recovered during a study of blood T cell repertoires in COVID-19. TCRdb's copy holds only in-frame clones and misses some; the assay was immunoSEQ multiplex PCR. The sample has some 180,000 clones; 80% to 85% are singletons. Sequenced sample: peripheral blood. The source is a woman in her 40s with COVID-19, enrolled during active disease.

DNA of the CDR3: TGTGCCAGCAGCCCGACAGGGAGCTACGAGCAGTACTTC. This sequence encodes CASSPTGSYEQYF. This chain connects TRBV13 to TRBJ2-7; 7 nucleotides agree with TRBD1. The junction had 4 bases not matched to a gene; V was cut back by 5 bases and J by 3 bases. Germline V gene data show CDR1 as PRHDT and CDR2 as FYEKMQ (reference sequence). CDR3 length: 13 amino acids.